This T cell receptor beta chain was recorded in a study of radiation and T cells in renal cell carcinoma. The time point: blood 2 weeks post-SBRT. As for treatment: 15 Gy SBRT to primary tumor, nephrectomy 4 weeks later. CDR1 and CDR2 (germline): LGHNA, YNFKEQ. The CDR3 contains 16 residues. Germline trimming cut 3 bases from V and 3 bases from J; bases unmatched to any gene: 4. Measured with immunoSEQ multiplex PCR; TCRdb has only the in-frame clones, and not every one. The sample lists around 130,000 clones, approximately 90% seen once, with nearly 6% in the top ten. This clonotype was sampled from a woman in her seventies with renal cell carcinoma. The starting material was blood, obtained from a patient whose treatment included radiotherapy and nephrectomy. The rearrangement uses TRBV4-2 and TRBJ2-1; TRBD2 aligns across 11 bases. CDR3 protein: CASSQALAGVYNEQFF. As DNA, the CDR3 is TGTGCCAGCAGCCAGGCACTAGCGGGGGTCTACAATGAGCAGTTCTTC.